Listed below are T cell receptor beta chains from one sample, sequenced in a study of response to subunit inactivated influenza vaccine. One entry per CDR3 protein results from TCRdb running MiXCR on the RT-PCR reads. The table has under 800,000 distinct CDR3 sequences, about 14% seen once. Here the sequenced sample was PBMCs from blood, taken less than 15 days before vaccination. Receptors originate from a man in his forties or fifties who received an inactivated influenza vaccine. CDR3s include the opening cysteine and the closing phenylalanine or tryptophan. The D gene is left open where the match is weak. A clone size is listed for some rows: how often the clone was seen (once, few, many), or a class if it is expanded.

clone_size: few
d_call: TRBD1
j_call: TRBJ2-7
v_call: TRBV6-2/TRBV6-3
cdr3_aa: CASSYTGQAHEQYF
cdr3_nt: TGTGCCAGCAGTTACACCGGACAGGCCCACGAGCAGTACTTC

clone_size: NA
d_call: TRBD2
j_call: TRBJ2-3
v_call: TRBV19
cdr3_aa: CASSEAGGPGDTQYF
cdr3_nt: TGTGCCAGTAGTGAAGCGGGAGGGCCTGGAGATACGCAGTATTTT

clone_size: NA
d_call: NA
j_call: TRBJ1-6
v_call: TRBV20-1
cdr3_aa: CCARDNGRQAFISPLHF
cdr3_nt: TGCTGTGCTAGAGATAATGGGCGACAGGCTTTTATCTCACCCCTCCACTTT

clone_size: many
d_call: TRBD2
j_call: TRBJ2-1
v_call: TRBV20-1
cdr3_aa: CSASTGTRPEQFF
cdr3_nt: TGCAGTGCTTCGACCGGGACTAGGCCTGAGCAGTTCTTC

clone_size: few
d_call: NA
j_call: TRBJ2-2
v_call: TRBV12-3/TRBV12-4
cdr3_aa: CASSYGRPNTGELFF
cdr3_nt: TGTGCCAGCAGTTACGGGAGACCGAACACCGGGGAGCTGTTTTTT

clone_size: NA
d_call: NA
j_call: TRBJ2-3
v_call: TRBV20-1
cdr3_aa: CSAQSVYRSTDTQYF
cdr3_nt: TGCAGTGCTCAATCAGTCTACAGAAGCACAGATACGCAGTATTTT

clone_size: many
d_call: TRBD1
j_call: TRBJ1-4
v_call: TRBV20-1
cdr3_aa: CSARDGDRVNEKLFF
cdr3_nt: TGCAGTGCTAGAGATGGGGACAGGGTTAATGAAAAACTGTTTTTT

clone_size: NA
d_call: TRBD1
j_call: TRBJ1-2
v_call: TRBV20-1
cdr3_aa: CSATGTGRSNYGYTF
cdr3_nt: TGCAGTGCTACCGGGACAGGGCGATCTAACTATGGCTACACCTTC

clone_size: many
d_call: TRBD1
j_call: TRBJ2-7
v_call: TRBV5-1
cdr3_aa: CASSPKTGPSYEQYF
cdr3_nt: TGCGCCAGCAGCCCCAAGACAGGGCCCTCCTACGAGCAGTACTTC

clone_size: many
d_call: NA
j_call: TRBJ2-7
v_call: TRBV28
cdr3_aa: CASSSGVSIYEQYF
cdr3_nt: TGTGCCAGCAGTTCGGGGGTCTCTATCTACGAGCAGTACTTC

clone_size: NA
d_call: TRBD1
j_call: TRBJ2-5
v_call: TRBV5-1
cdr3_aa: CASSATGTVYQETQYF
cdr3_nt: TGCGCCAGCAGCGCGACCGGGACAGTCTACCAAGAGACCCAGTACTTC